A selection of T cell receptor beta chains follows, all from one sample in a study of siplizumab effects on memory and regulatory T cells. The repertoire was sequenced with immunoSEQ multiplex PCR; TCRdb's copy has only in-frame clones and lacks some. Of 90,000 to 95,000 clones in the sample, roughly 93% are singletons; the top ten hold under 8.5%. Source material: CD8+ T cells sorted from blood. These receptors originate from a human donor in good health. CDR3s include the opening cysteine and the closing phenylalanine or tryptophan. A D gene is named only where the DNA matches it firmly. Clone size appears in some rows only: once, few, many, or a class for an expanded clone.

v_gene,j_gene,d_gene,abundance,CDR3aa,CDR3nt
TRBV11-2,TRBJ1-2,NA,NA,CASSPGGAYGYTF,TGTGCCAGCAGCCCCGGTGGGGCCTATGGCTACACCTTC
TRBV6-6,TRBJ1-1,TRBD1,NA,CASSYSIAGTAPEAFF,TGTGCCAGCAGTTACTCGATTGCCGGGACAGCTCCTGAAGCTTTCTTT
TRBV4-2,TRBJ2-7,TRBD1,NA,CASSQGWGQASYEQYF,TGTGCCAGCAGCCAAGGATGGGGACAGGCCTCCTACGAGCAGTACTTC
TRBV6-1,TRBJ1-5,NA,NA,CASSRSGRNQPQHF,TGTGCCAGCTCCCGCTCGGGGCGGAATCAGCCCCAGCATTTT
TRBV7-9,TRBJ2-5,TRBD2,few,CASSSTSGNWETQYF,TGTGCCAGCAGCTCGACTAGCGGGAATTGGGAGACCCAGTACTTC
TRBV5-1,TRBJ2-3,TRBD2,NA,CASSLGDYRRTDTQYF,TGCGCCAGCAGCTTGGGGGACTACAGGAGGACAGATACGCAGTATTTT
TRBV6-1,TRBJ2-1,TRBD1,NA,CASSGGTGWLNEQFF,TGTGCCAGCAGCGGGGGGACAGGGTGGTTGAATGAGCAGTTCTTC
TRBV10-3,TRBJ2-3,TRBD1,NA,CAIGGFRTGNPDTQYF,TGTGCCATCGGTGGATTCCGGACAGGGAACCCAGATACGCAGTATTTT
TRBV9,TRBJ2-3,NA,NA,CASSVGGGVHSDTQYF,TGTGCCAGCAGCGTAGGGGGAGGCGTACATTCGGATACGCAGTATTTT
TRBV6-5,TRBJ1-5,TRBD1,once,CATGQGPPGNQPQHF,TGTGCCACCGGACAGGGGCCTCCGGGCAATCAGCCCCAGCATTTT
TRBV5-6,TRBJ2-7,TRBD2,NA,CASSSRLAGAYEQYF,TGTGCCAGCAGCAGCCGACTAGCGGGGGCCTACGAGCAGTACTTC
TRBV4-2,TRBJ1-1,NA,NA,CASSQDRQGLTEAFF,TGTGCCAGCAGCCAAGATCGTCAGGGGCTCACTGAAGCTTTCTTT
TRBV27,TRBJ1-6,TRBD1,NA,CASSLGDRGLAYSPLHF,TGTGCCAGCAGTCTGGGGGACAGGGGGCTGGCTTATTCACCCCTCCACTTT
TRBV13,TRBJ1-3,NA,NA,CASSPFLRMNSGNTIYF,TGTGCCAGCAGCCCGTTCTTGAGGATGAACTCTGGAAACACCATATATTTT
TRBV6-5,TRBJ1-6,NA,NA,CASSYGGEGNSPLHF,TGTGCCAGCAGTTACGGGGGCGAGGGTAATTCACCCCTCCACTTT
TRBV29-1,TRBJ2-7,NA,NA,CSVDGGSYEQYF,TGCAGCGTTGATGGGGGCTCCTACGAGCAGTACTTC
TRBV5-8,TRBJ2-1,TRBD2,NA,CASSFGLAGNEQFF,TGTGCCAGCAGCTTTGGACTAGCGGGGAATGAGCAGTTCTTC
TRBV9,TRBJ1-3,NA,NA,CASSVGSSGNTIYF,TGTGCCAGCAGCGTAGGATCCTCTGGAAACACCATATATTTT
TRBV7-2,TRBJ2-7,NA,NA,CASSLEGGPAHYEQYF,TGTGCCAGCAGCTTAGAGGGGGGGCCCGCACACTACGAGCAGTACTTC
TRBV5-6,TRBJ1-1,NA,NA,CASSDRGRGTEAFF,TGTGCCAGCAGCGATAGGGGGAGAGGGACTGAAGCTTTCTTT
TRBV11-2,TRBJ2-1,NA,NA,CASSPPGHNEQFF,TGTGCCAGCAGCCCCCCGGGACACAATGAGCAGTTCTTC
TRBV6-4,TRBJ2-2,TRBD2,once,CASSDSVAGALANTGELFF,TGTGCCAGCAGTGACTCGGTAGCGGGAGCGCTCGCGAACACCGGGGAGCTGTTTTTT
TRBV6-8,TRBJ2-7,TRBD1,NA,CASSYPGQGAWEQYF,TGTGCCAGCAGTTATCCGGGACAGGGGGCGTGGGAGCAGTACTTC
TRBV5-6,TRBJ1-1,NA,NA,CASSSPWGVMNTEAFF,TGTGCCAGCAGCTCCCCTTGGGGGGTAATGAACACTGAAGCTTTCTTT
TRBV11-2,TRBJ2-2,TRBD1,NA,CASSPRDREYTGELFF,TGTGCCAGCAGCCCTCGGGACAGGGAGTACACCGGGGAGCTGTTTTTT
TRBV14,TRBJ2-2,NA,NA,CASSPVNTGELFF,TGTGCCAGCAGCCCAGTTAACACCGGGGAGCTGTTTTTT
TRBV6-5,TRBJ1-1,NA,NA,CASSYSRGMANTEAFF,TGTGCCAGCAGTTACTCGAGGGGAATGGCGAACACTGAAGCTTTCTTT
TRBV9,TRBJ1-1,NA,NA,CASSVEGGVLAEAFF,TGTGCCAGCAGCGTAGAGGGGGGAGTATTGGCTGAAGCTTTCTTT
TRBV11-3,TRBJ1-1,NA,NA,CASSYRRNTEAFF,TGTGCCAGCAGCTACAGGAGGAACACTGAAGCTTTCTTT
TRBV30,TRBJ1-3,NA,NA,CAWIRDTDSGNTIYF,TGTGCCTGGATAAGGGACACAGACTCTGGAAACACCATATATTTT
TRBV5-1,TRBJ1-4,TRBD1,NA,CASSPLPGTGNEKLFF,TGCGCCAGCAGCCCACTACCCGGGACAGGAAATGAAAAACTGTTTTTT
TRBV19,TRBJ2-7,NA,NA,CASSIQDSSYEQYF,TGTGCCAGTAGTATACAAGACAGCTCCTACGAGCAGTACTTC
TRBV9,TRBJ2-3,NA,once,CASSVEGDTQYF,TGTGCCAGCAGCGTAGAAGGGGATACGCAGTATTTT
TRBV27,TRBJ2-3,NA,NA,CASSPAGSSTDTQYF,TGTGCCAGCAGCCCTGCAGGGTCTAGCACAGATACGCAGTATTTT
TRBV7-2,TRBJ1-1,NA,NA,CASSLAEGVTEAFF,TGTGCCAGCAGCTTAGCGGAGGGGGTCACTGAAGCTTTCTTT
TRBV7-9,TRBJ1-6,NA,NA,CASSWDGSSYNSPLHF,TGTGCCAGCAGCTGGGACGGCAGCTCCTATAATTCACCCCTCCACTTT
TRBV12-2,TRBJ1-1,NA,NA,CASRLETVQKNTEAFF,TGTGCAAGTCGCTTAGAGACGGTACAGAAGAACACTGAAGCTTTCTTT
TRBV2,TRBJ2-3,NA,NA,CASRELRGTDTQYF,TGTGCCAGCAGGGAACTCAGGGGAACAGATACGCAGTATTTT
TRBV7-3,TRBJ2-1,TRBD1,NA,CASSWDRGSYNEQFF,TGTGCCAGCAGCTGGGACAGGGGATCCTACAATGAGCAGTTCTTC
TRBV4-2,TRBJ2-1,TRBD2,once,CASSPRGAAGGPGEQFF,TGTGCCAGCAGCCCCCGGGGGGCAGCGGGAGGGCCAGGTGAGCAGTTCTTC
TRBV29-1,TRBJ2-2,TRBD1,once,CSVEDVEGANTGELFF,TGCAGCGTTGAAGATGTCGAGGGGGCCAACACCGGGGAGCTGTTTTTT
TRBV6-5,TRBJ2-1,TRBD1,NA,CASSYTQGANNEQFF,TGTGCCAGCAGTTACACGCAGGGGGCCAACAATGAGCAGTTCTTC
TRBV7-3,TRBJ2-5,NA,once,CASSPLGGGETQYF,TGTGCCAGCAGCCCCCTCGGGGGAGGAGAGACCCAGTACTTC
TRBV13,TRBJ2-3,TRBD2,NA,CASSLRTSGLTDTQYF,TGTGCCAGCAGCCTAAGGACTAGCGGACTTACAGATACGCAGTATTTT
TRBV4-1,TRBJ1-1,NA,NA,CASSQLGSVTEAFF,TGCGCCAGCAGCCAACTGGGTTCGGTCACTGAAGCTTTCTTT
TRBV27,TRBJ2-1,NA,NA,CASSLPIRGAYNEQFF,TGTGCCAGCAGTTTACCCATCAGAGGGGCCTACAATGAGCAGTTCTTC
TRBV9,TRBJ2-4,TRBD1,NA,CASSLGQGADIQYF,TGTGCCAGCAGCCTAGGACAGGGGGCAGACATTCAGTACTTC
TRBV27,TRBJ2-7,NA,once,CASSPRWGYEQYF,TGTGCCAGCAGCCCTAGGTGGGGCTACGAGCAGTACTTC
TRBV7-2,TRBJ2-3,TRBD2,NA,CASSLVLAGGPTDTQYF,TGTGCCAGCAGCTTAGTACTAGCGGGGGGTCCCACAGATACGCAGTATTTT
TRBV10-2,TRBJ2-7,NA,NA,CASSPGFYEQYF,TGCGCCAGCAGTCCAGGTTTTTACGAGCAGTACTTC
TRBV27,TRBJ2-7,TRBD1,NA,CASSPRGPSSYEQYF,TGTGCCAGCAGCCCCAGGGGGCCGAGCTCCTACGAGCAGTACTTC
TRBV2,TRBJ2-3,TRBD2,NA,CASSSGTSGRASTDTQYF,TGTGCCAGCAGTTCCGGGACTAGCGGGAGGGCGAGCACAGATACGCAGTATTTT
TRBV27,TRBJ2-2,NA,NA,CASSFPGAGELFF,TGTGCCAGCAGTTTCCCAGGGGCCGGGGAGCTGTTTTTT
TRBV14,TRBJ2-1,TRBD1,NA,CASSRTWTGNAYNEQFF,TGTGCCAGCAGCCGGACTTGGACAGGGAATGCCTACAATGAGCAGTTCTTC
TRBV10-1,TRBJ1-1,NA,NA,CASSESTGANTEAFF,TGCGCCAGCAGTGAGTCGACAGGTGCGAACACTGAAGCTTTCTTT
TRBV15,TRBJ2-7,TRBD1,NA,CATSVTGGDKHTYEQYF,TGTGCCACCAGCGTGACAGGGGGGGATAAGCACACCTACGAGCAGTACTTC
TRBV7-8,TRBJ2-1,TRBD1,NA,CASSTGQGDEQFF,TGTGCCAGCAGCACCGGACAGGGCGATGAGCAGTTCTTC